Below, one T cell receptor beta chain is given with its context. The sample belongs to a study of cytomegalovirus exposure and HLA in healthy donors. The PCR ran on 60 Vbeta and 13 Jbeta primers. Assay used: immunoSEQ multiplex PCR; TCRdb lists only in-frame clones, some missing. The sample includes roughly 200,000 clones, 55% to 75% of them seen just once. Trimming took off 4 bases at V and 4 bases at J, with 13 bases between the two ends. The CDR3 totals 13 residues. Germline CDR1 reads SQVTM; CDR2 reads ANQGSEA. The specimen was PBMCs. The sequence came from a man in his forties in good health and CMV-seropositive. The V and J genes are TRBV29-1 and TRBJ1-2; no reliable D call. DNA for the CDR3: TGCAGCGTTGTGGAGTATTTTATCTATGGCTACACCTTC. Protein sequence: CSVVEYFIYGYTF. Looking up the rest from reference TRBV29-1 and TRBJ1-2 gives the full variable domain: SAVISQKPSRDICQRGTSLTIQCQVDSQVTMMFWYRQQPGQSLTLIATANQGSEATYESGFVIDKFPISRPNLTFSTLTVSNMSPEDSSIYLCSVVEYFIYGYTFGSGTRLTVV.